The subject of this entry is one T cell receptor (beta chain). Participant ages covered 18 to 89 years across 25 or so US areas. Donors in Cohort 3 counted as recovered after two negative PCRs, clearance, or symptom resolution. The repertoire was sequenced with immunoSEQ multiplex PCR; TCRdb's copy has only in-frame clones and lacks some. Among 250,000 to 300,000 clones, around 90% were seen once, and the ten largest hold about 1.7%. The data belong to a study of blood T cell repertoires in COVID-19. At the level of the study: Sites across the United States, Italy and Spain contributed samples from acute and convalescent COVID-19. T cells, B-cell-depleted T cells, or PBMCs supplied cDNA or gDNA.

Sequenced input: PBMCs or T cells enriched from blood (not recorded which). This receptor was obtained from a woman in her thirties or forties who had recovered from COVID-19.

The CDR3 coding sequence is TGCGCCAGCAGCTTATTGGGACACAGCGAGCAGTACTTC. It yields the protein CASSLLGHSEQYF. The chain employs TRBV5-1 and TRBJ2-7, with a possible D match to TRBD1 (6 bases). V lost 2 bases and J 6 bases, leaving 12 bases between the germline ends. The CDR3 length is 13 residues. Germline V lookup: CDR1 SGHRS, CDR2 YFSETQ.